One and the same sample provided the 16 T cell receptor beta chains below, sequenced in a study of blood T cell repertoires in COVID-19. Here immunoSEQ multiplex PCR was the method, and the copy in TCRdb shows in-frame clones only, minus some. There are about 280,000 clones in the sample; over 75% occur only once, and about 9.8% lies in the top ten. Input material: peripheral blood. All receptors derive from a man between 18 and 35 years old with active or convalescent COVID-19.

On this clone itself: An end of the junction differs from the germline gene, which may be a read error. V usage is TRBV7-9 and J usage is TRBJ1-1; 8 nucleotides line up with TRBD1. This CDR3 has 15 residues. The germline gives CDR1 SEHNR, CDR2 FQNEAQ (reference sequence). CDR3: CASSVAGGENTEAFF. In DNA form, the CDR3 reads TGTGCCAGCAGCGTAGCAGGGGGCGAGAACACTGAAGCTTTCTTT.

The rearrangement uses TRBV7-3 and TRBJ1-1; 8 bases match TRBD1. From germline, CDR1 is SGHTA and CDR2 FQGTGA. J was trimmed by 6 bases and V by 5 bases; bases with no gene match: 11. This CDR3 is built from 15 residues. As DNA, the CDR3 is TGTGCCAGCAGCCCGAGACAGGGGCGAGGCGCTGAAGCTTTCTTT. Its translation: CASSPRQGRGAEAFF.

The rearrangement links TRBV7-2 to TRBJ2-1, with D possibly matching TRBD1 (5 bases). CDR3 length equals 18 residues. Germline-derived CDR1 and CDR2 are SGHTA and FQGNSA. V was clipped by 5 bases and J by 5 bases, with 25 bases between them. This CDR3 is CASSLPGHLGLSHNEQFF. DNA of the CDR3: TGTGCCAGCAGCCTACCCGGACATCTAGGATTGTCCCACAATGAGCAGTTCTTC.

CDR3 in amino acids: CASSQATGGGYEQYF. CDR3 DNA: TGCGCCAGCAGCCAAGCTACAGGGGGCGGTTACGAGCAGTACTTC. V gene TRBV4-1 combines with J gene TRBJ2-7; 9 nucleotides align to TRBD1. V shed 1 base and J 4 bases; nucleotides not matched to a gene: 5. The length of the CDR3 is 15 residues. Germline assignment: CDR1 MGHRA and CDR2 YSYEKL.

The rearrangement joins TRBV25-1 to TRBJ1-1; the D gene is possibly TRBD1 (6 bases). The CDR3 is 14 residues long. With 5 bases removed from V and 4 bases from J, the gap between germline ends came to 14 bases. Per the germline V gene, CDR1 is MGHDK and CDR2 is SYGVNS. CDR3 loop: CASSLYGGRTEAFF. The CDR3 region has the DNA TGTGCCAGCAGTCTCTACGGGGGGCGCACTGAAGCTTTCTTT.

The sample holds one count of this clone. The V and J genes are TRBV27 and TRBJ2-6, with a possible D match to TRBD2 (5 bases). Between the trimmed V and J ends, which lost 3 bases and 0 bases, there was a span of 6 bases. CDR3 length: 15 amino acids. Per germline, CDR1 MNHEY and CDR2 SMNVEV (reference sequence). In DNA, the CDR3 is TGTGCCAGCAGTTTTGGGAGCTCTGGGGCCAACGTCCTGACTTTC. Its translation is CASSFGSSGANVLTF.

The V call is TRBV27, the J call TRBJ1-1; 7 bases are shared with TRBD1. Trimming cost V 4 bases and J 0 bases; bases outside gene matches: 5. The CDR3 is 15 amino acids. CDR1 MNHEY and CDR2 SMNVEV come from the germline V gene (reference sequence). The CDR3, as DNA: TGTGCCAGCAGTTCATTGACAGGGATGAACACTGAAGCTTTCTTT. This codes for CASSSLTGMNTEAFF.

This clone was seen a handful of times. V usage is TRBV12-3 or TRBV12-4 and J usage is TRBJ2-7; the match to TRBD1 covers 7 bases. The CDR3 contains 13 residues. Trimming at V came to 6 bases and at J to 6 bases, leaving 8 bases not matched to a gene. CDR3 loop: CASRGDRGREQYF. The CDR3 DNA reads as TGTGCCAGCAGGGGGGACAGAGGTCGCGAGCAGTACTTC.

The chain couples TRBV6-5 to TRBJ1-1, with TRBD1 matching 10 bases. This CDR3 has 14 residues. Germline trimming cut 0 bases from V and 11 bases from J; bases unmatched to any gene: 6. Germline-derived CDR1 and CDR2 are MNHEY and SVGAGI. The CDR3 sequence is CASSYSGTGVGAFF. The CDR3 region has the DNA TGTGCCAGCAGTTACTCTGGGACAGGGGTCGGGGCTTTCTTT.

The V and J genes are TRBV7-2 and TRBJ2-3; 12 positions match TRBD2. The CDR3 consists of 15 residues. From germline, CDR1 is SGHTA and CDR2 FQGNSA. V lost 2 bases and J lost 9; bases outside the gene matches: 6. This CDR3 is CASSLISSGGATQYF. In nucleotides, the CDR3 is TGTGCCAGCAGCTTAATTTCTAGCGGGGGGGCGACGCAGTATTTT.

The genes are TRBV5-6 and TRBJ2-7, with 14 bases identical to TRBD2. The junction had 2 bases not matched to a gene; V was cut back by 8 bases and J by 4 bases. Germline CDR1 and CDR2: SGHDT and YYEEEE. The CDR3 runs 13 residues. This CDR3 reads CASGTSGGYEQYF. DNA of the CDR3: TGTGCCAGTGGGACTAGCGGGGGTTACGAGCAGTACTTC.

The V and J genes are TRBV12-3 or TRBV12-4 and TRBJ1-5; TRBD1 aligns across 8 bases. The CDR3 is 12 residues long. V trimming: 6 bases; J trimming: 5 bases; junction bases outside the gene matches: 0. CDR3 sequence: CASRTGDQPQHF. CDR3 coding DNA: TGTGCCAGCAGGACAGGGGATCAGCCCCAGCATTTT.

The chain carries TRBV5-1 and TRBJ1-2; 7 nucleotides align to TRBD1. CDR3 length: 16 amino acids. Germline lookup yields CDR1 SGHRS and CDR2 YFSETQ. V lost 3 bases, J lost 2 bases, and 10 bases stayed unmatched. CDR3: CASSSRRQGSNYGYTF. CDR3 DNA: TGCGCCAGCAGCTCGCGGCGACAGGGATCCAACTATGGCTACACCTTC.

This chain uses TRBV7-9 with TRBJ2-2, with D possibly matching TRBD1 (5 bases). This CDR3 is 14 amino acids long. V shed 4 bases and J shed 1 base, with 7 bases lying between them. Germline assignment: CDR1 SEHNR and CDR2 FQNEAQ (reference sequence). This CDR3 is CASSSTGNTGELFF. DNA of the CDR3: TGTGCCAGCAGCTCAACAGGGAACACCGGGGAGCTGTTTTTT. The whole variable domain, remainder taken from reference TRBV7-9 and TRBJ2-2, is DTGVSQNPRHKITKRGQNVTFRCDPISEHNRLYWYRQTLGQGPEFLTYFQNEAQLEKSRLLSDRFSAERPKGSFSTLEIQRTEQGDSAMYLCASSSTGNTGELFFGEGSRLTVL.

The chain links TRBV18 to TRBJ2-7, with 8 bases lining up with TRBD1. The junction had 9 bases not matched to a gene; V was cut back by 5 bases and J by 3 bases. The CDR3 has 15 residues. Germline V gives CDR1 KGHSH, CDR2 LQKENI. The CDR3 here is CASSSRDRYNYEQYF. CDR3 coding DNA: TGTGCCAGCTCATCCCGGGACAGGTACAACTACGAGCAGTACTTC. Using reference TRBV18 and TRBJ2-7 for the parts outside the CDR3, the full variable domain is NAGVMQNPRHLVRRRGQEARLRCSPMKGHSHVYWYRQLPEEGLKFMVYLQKENIIDESGMPKERFSAEFPKEGPSILRIQQVVRGDSAAYFCASSSRDRYNYEQYFGPGTRLTVT.

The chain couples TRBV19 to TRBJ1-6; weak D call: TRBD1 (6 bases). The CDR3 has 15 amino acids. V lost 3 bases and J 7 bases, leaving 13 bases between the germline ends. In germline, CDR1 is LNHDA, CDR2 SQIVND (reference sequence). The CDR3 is CASSIGQGKNSPLHF. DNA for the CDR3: TGTGCCAGTAGTATCGGCCAGGGGAAAAATTCACCCCTCCACTTT. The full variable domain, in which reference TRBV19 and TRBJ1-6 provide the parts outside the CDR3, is DGGITQSPKYLFRKEGQNVTLSCEQNLNHDAMYWYRQDPGQGLRLIYYSQIVNDFQKGDIAEGYSVSREKKESFPLTVTSAQKNPTAFYLCASSIGQGKNSPLHFGNGTRLTVT.